This T cell receptor (beta chain) was retrieved from a study of blood T cell repertoires in COVID-19. Turning to the study itself: T cells, B-cell-depleted T cells, or PBMCs provided the cDNA or gDNA that served as material.

CDR1 is MDHEN, CDR2 SYDVKM, per germline. There are 15 residues in the CDR3. The V end lost 3 bases, the J end lost 0 bases, and 9 bases lay between the germline ends. Authors' methods: Reference gene primer amplification yielded estimated nucleated cell counts. This table comes from immunoSEQ multiplex PCR, and its TCRdb copy is limited to in-frame clones, with some not included. V and J calls and clone size are copied from that table; D and trimming were computed from the DNA. This table has about 150,000 clones, approximately 86% appearing once. The chain has TRBV28 and TRBJ1-3; D is uncertain. Material for sequencing was peripheral blood. This receptor was taken from a woman between 35 and 50 years old with active or convalescent COVID-19. The chain's CDR3 is CASSLWRSSGNTIYF. CDR3 coding DNA: TGTGCCAGCAGTTTGTGGAGGAGCTCTGGAAACACCATATATTTT.